There are many counts of the clone carrying this TCR beta chain. The data belong to a study of breast tumors, draining lymph nodes, adjacent tissues. Axillary draining lymph nodes of breast cancer patients supplied the node samples. V lost 0 bases to trimming and J lost 11 bases, with 11 bases between them. The length of the CDR3 is 13 residues. Germline V gene lookup returns CDR1 SGHAT and CDR2 FQNNGV. TCRdb re-called the multiplex PCR reads with MiXCR, one entry per CDR3 protein. The profile covers some 100,000 distinct CDR3 sequences, with 21% appearing a single time and under 1.5% taken by the ten largest.

Input material: axillary lymph node tissue. The receptor comes from a female donor with breast cancer. Some clones in this sample may be carry-over from other donors' samples. The rearrangement joins TRBV11-2 to TRBJ2-1, with D unresolved. CDR3 nucleotide sequence: TGTGCCAGCAGCTTAGAAGAGAGAGGTAAGCAGTTCTTC. It specifies CASSLEERGKQFF.